What follows describes a single T cell receptor beta chain. In the original analysis: Reference gene primer amplification yielded estimated nucleated cell counts. TCRdb keeps only in-frame clones here, not all; method: immunoSEQ multiplex PCR. That table supplies the V and J calls and clone size; D and trimming were determined from the DNA. This sample has a few hundred thousand clones, with roughly 88% found just once. This CDR3 spans 17 amino acids. Trimming removed 4 bases at V and 5 bases at J, with 24 bases between. Germline CDR1 SGHNT, CDR2 YYREEE (reference sequence). This specimen comes from a study of blood T cell repertoires in COVID-19.

What was sequenced was peripheral blood. The TCR comes from a man older than 75 with acute or convalescent COVID-19. The chain links TRBV5-4 to TRBJ1-1; D is possibly TRBD1 (6 bases). The chain's CDR3 is CASSGGTGMERKTEAFF. For the CDR3, the DNA is TGTGCCAGCAGCGGTGGCACAGGGATGGAACGCAAGACTGAAGCTTTCTTT.